This paragraph covers one T cell receptor (beta chain) sequence. There was relapse after autologous stem cell transplantation in every patient, and there was variation in brentuximab vedotin exposure. The data originate from a study of PD-1 blockade in classical Hodgkin lymphoma. With 3 bases removed from V and 2 bases from J, the gap between germline ends came to 10 bases. This CDR3 is 13 amino acids long. CDR1 is SQVTM, CDR2 ANQGSEA, per germline. TCRdb keeps only in-frame clones here, not all; method: immunoSEQ multiplex PCR. The data contain about 97,000 clones, around 88% of them seen just once; the ten biggest clones take up 5% to 7.5%.

The chain couples TRBV29-1 to TRBJ2-5; D call uncertain. The material sequenced was peripheral blood mononuclear cells (PBMCs), taken before the second cycle of nivolumab. This TCR came from a human donor with classical Hodgkin lymphoma. In nucleotides, the CDR3 is TGCAGCGTTGATCGGCAAATTCAAGAGACCCAGTACTTC. Its translation: CSVDRQIQETQYF.